The 27 T cell receptor beta chains reported below all come from one sample, sequenced in a study of T cell changes during pregnancy in multiple sclerosis (dated by TCRdb to between 2017 and 2020). Libraries were prepared through the immunoSEQ multiplex PCR assay. Sourced from immuneACCESS, this table was stored by TCRdb with only in-frame sequences that have V and J called. A share of the clones is absent; for the studies checked, an unresolved V gene accounts for under half, and the remainder has no known explanation. In all, the sample holds 25,000 to 30,000 clones, and about 88% of those were seen once. The ten largest clones add up to approximately 6.6% of the sample. The sequences come from CD8+ T cells from peripheral blood mononuclear cells, collected after pregnancy. The receptors originated from a female donor with multiple sclerosis, enrolled in a pregnancy study.

The sample holds a few counts of this clone. This chain joins TRBV7-9 and TRBJ2-7; 12 nucleotides agree with TRBD2. The CDR3 length is 16 residues. The V and J ends lost 5 bases and 1 base, in that order; junction bases with no gene match: 6. The germline gives CDR1 SEHNR, CDR2 FQNEAQ (reference sequence). As DNA, the CDR3 is TGTGCCAGCAGCGGGGGACTAGCGGGTACGTCCTACGAGCAGTACTTC. Residues: CASSGGLAGTSYEQYF.

In this sample, this clone turned up a few times. This chain uses TRBV6-5 with TRBJ2-2; D possibly corresponds to TRBD1 (5 bases). This CDR3 region has 15 residues. V was cut by 2 bases and J by 1 base, with 8 bases left in between. The V gene's germline CDR1 is MNHEY and CDR2 SVGAGI. The DNA for the CDR3 is TGTGCCAGCAGTTACCGCAGGGAGAACACCGGGGAGCTGTTTTTT. Amino acid sequence: CASSYRRENTGELFF.

The gene calls are TRBV7-9 and TRBJ1-1, with D perhaps matching TRBD1 (5 bases). Germline CDR1 SEHNR, CDR2 FQNEAQ (reference sequence). The CDR3 has 13 amino acids. V gave up 3 bases and J gave up 4 bases, with 9 bases separating them. CDR3 sequence (DNA): TGTGCCAGCAGCTTGGGGGGTTCCACTGAAGCTTTCTTT. This codes for CASSLGGSTEAFF.

The chain carries TRBV7-9 and TRBJ1-1; TRBD1 agrees at 7 bases. Germline V CDR1 and CDR2: SEHNR, FQNEAQ (reference sequence). Trimming removed 7 bases from V and 0 bases from J; junction bases left unmatched: 14. This CDR3 region has 17 residues. In nucleotides, the CDR3 is TGTGCCAGCACCCCGTCCATAGGGGGCCCTATGAACACTGAAGCTTTCTTT. The encoded protein is CASTPSIGGPMNTEAFF.

The chain combines TRBV15 with TRBJ2-5; 12 bases agree with TRBD2. From germline, CDR1 is LNHNV and CDR2 YYDKDF (reference sequence). The junction had 7 bases not matched to a gene; V was cut back by 0 bases and J by 8 bases. The CDR3 consists of 16 residues. The CDR3 region has the DNA TGTGCCACCAGCAGAGATTTTAGGACTAGCGGGAACACCCAGTACTTC. This translates into CATSRDFRTSGNTQYF.

This chain connects TRBV4-3 to TRBJ2-2; 10 nucleotides align to TRBD2. The CDR3 is 18 residues long. Germline loops: CDR1 LGHNA, CDR2 YSLEER. With 4 bases clipped from V and 7 bases from J, the junction kept 15 bases outside the gene matches. The CDR3 protein is CASSPILGLAGVGGELFF. The CDR3 DNA reads as TGCGCCAGCAGCCCTATTCTAGGGCTAGCGGGAGTTGGCGGGGAGCTGTTTTTT.

The chain has TRBV4-1 and TRBJ2-5, with D perhaps TRBD2 (5 bases). The CDR3 runs to 14 residues. V lost 3 bases, J lost 5 bases, and 13 bases lay in between. From germline, CDR1 is MGHRA and CDR2 YSYEKL. The CDR3 bases are TGCGCCAGCAGCCAGGAGGAATATTCCGAGACCCAGTACTTC. It specifies CASSQEEYSETQYF.

J is TRBJ2-3 and V is TRBV7-6, with 10 nucleotides matching TRBD2. Germline assignment: CDR1 SGHVS and CDR2 FNYEAQ. CDR3 length: 17 amino acids. V lost 5 bases and J lost 9; bases outside the gene matches: 17. The CDR3 DNA reads TGTGCCAGCAGCGGGGATCTCGCTAGCGGGGGCCCTCCGACGCAGTATTTT. Protein: CASSGDLASGGPPTQYF. The full variable domain, with the rest looked up from reference TRBV7-6 and TRBJ2-3, is GAGVSQSPRYKVTKRGQDVALRCDPISGHVSLYWYRQALGQGPEFLTYFNYEAQQDKSGLPNDRFSAERPEGSISTLTIQRTEQRDSAMYRCASSGDLASGGPPTQYFGPGTRLTVL.

The chain combines TRBV7-3 with TRBJ2-1, with 7 bases fitting TRBD2. There are 14 residues in the CDR3. Germline lookup yields CDR1 SGHTA and CDR2 FQGTGA. Trimming at V came to 5 bases and at J to 3 bases, leaving 4 bases not matched to a gene. The CDR3 reads CASSPAGDYNEQFF. The CDR3 region has the DNA TGTGCCAGCAGCCCGGCGGGAGACTACAATGAGCAGTTCTTC.

The J gene is TRBJ2-1, the V gene TRBV7-2, with TRBD2 identical over 7 bases. V lost 0 bases, J lost 7 bases, and 12 bases stayed unmatched. The CDR3 extends over 17 amino acids. CDR1 SGHTA and CDR2 FQGNSA come from the germline V gene. CDR3 amino acids: CASSLAGGLSNENEQFF. The CDR3 nucleotides read TGTGCCAGCAGCTTAGCTGGGGGACTATCCAATGAGAATGAGCAGTTCTTC.

The chain combines TRBV29-1 with TRBJ2-1, with TRBD2 matching over 13 bases. The germline V gene has CDR1 SQVTM and CDR2 ANQGSEA. This CDR3 comprises 15 residues. The V segment lost 5 bases and the J segment 8 bases; nucleotides outside the gene matches: 9. The CDR3 reads CSVSRTSGRIDEQFF. Written as DNA, the CDR3 is TGCAGCGTTTCTAGGACTAGCGGGAGAATTGATGAGCAGTTCTTC.

The chain links TRBV4-2 to TRBJ2-7, with D possibly being TRBD2 (5 bases). Germline V gene data show CDR1 as LGHNA and CDR2 as YNFKEQ. Trimming cost V 0 bases and J 3 bases, with 9 bases left between them. The CDR3 is 14 amino acids. The CDR3 spells CASSQERTFYEQYF. The CDR3 bases are TGTGCCAGCAGCCAAGAGCGGACTTTCTACGAGCAGTACTTC.

Only a few counts were recorded for this clone. V usage is TRBV4-2 and J usage is TRBJ2-2; 10 bases are shared with TRBD2. Germline loops: CDR1 LGHNA, CDR2 YNFKEQ. V trimming: 0 bases; J trimming: 6 bases; junction bases outside the gene matches: 4. The CDR3 has 16 amino acids. Written as DNA, the CDR3 is TGTGCCAGCAGCCAAGAAGCTAGCGGGAGCCCCGGGGAGCTGTTTTTT. Translating gives CASSQEASGSPGELFF.

The chain carries TRBV27 and TRBJ2-7, with D maybe TRBD2 (6 bases). Germline V CDR1 and CDR2: MNHEY, SMNVEV (reference sequence). The CDR3 loop spans 14 amino acids. V lost 1 base and J lost 2, with 9 bases in between. This chain's CDR3 is CASSLYGGPYEQYF. CDR3 bases: TGTGCCAGCAGTTTATATGGAGGGCCCTACGAGCAGTACTTC.

This chain links TRBV5-4 with TRBJ2-1; 14 nucleotides line up with TRBD2. Germline lookup yields CDR1 SGHNT and CDR2 YYREEE (reference sequence). The CDR3 has 16 residues. Trimming at V came to 4 bases and at J to 6 bases, leaving 6 bases not matched to a gene. The CDR3 spells CASSQDGTSGSNEQFF. CDR3 sequence (DNA): TGTGCCAGCAGCCAAGATGGGACTAGCGGGAGCAATGAGCAGTTCTTC.

The chain links TRBV25-1 to TRBJ1-3; 7 positions match TRBD1. Germline trimming cut 4 bases from V and 0 bases from J; bases unmatched to any gene: 6. Per the germline V gene, CDR1 is MGHDK and CDR2 is SYGVNS. The CDR3 consists of 16 residues. The chain's CDR3 is CASSGDGTASGNTIYF. CDR3 DNA sequence: TGTGCCAGCAGTGGCGATGGGACAGCCTCTGGAAACACCATATATTTT. The whole variable domain, filled in from reference TRBV25-1 and TRBJ1-3, reads EADIYQTPRYLVIGTGKKITLECSQTMGHDKMYWYQQDPGMELHLIHYSYGVNSTEKGDLSSESTVSRIRTEHFPLTLESARPSHTSQYLCASSGDGTASGNTIYFGEGSWLTVV.

The rearrangement uses TRBV7-8 and TRBJ1-3; D gene unclear. The CDR3 sequence is 16 residues long. Germline V gene data show CDR1 as SGHVS and CDR2 as FQNEAQ. Trimming took 4 bases from V and 2 from J, leaving 15 bases between them. In nucleotides, the CDR3 is TGTGCCAGCAGCTCACAGTATTCTAACCCTGGAAACACCATATATTTT. Its protein is CASSSQYSNPGNTIYF.

The genes are TRBV19 and TRBJ2-7; 8 positions agree with TRBD1. V lost 3 bases and J lost 0; bases outside the gene matches: 1. This CDR3 comprises 14 residues. CDR1 is LNHDA, CDR2 SQIVND, per germline (reference sequence). DNA of the CDR3: TGTGCCAGTAGTATCGGACAGGGCTCCTACGAGCAGTACTTC. Encoded protein: CASSIGQGSYEQYF.

The CDR3 here is CASSSPGLAYEQYF. For the CDR3, the DNA is TGTGCCAGCAGTTCACCGGGACTAGCCTACGAGCAGTACTTC. The chain employs TRBV25-1 and TRBJ2-7, with 8 bases aligning to TRBD2. The CDR3 runs to 14 residues. Trimming took 5 bases from V and 2 from J; bases not matched to a gene: 5. Looked up from germline, CDR1 is MGHDK and CDR2 is SYGVNS.

The chain links TRBV19 to TRBJ2-3; TRBD2 matches 7 bases. From germline, CDR1 is LNHDA and CDR2 SQIVND (reference sequence). Trimming removed 5 bases from V and 3 bases from J; junction bases left unmatched: 5. This CDR3 spans 14 amino acids. CDR3 sequence: CASSWSSGTDTQYF. The DNA of the CDR3 is TGTGCCAGTAGTTGGTCTAGCGGTACAGATACGCAGTATTTT.

The gene calls are TRBV30 and TRBJ2-3, with 9 bases fitting TRBD2. Germline-derived CDR1 and CDR2 are GTSNPN and SVGIG (reference sequence). The CDR3 loop spans 15 amino acids. V lost 3 bases, J lost 3 bases, and 7 bases stayed unmatched. The CDR3 loop is CAWREGLAWTDTQYF. The CDR3 DNA reads as TGTGCCTGGAGGGAAGGACTAGCGTGGACAGATACGCAGTATTTT. The full variable domain, with the rest looked up from reference TRBV30 and TRBJ2-3, is SQTIHQWPATLVQPVGSPLSLECTVEGTSNPNLYWYRQAAGRGLQLLFYSVGIGQISSEVPQNLSASRPQDRQFILSSKKLLLSDSGFYLCAWREGLAWTDTQYFGPGTRLTVL.

The chain uses TRBV4-3 and TRBJ2-1; D may be TRBD1 (7 bases). CDR3 length: 15 residues. The germline V gene encodes CDR1 LGHNA and CDR2 YSLEER. V lost 0 bases and J 8 bases, leaving 14 bases between the germline ends. CDR3 loop: CASSQDRGGGDEQFF. The CDR3 bases are TGCGCCAGCAGCCAAGATCGTGGAGGGGGCGATGAGCAGTTCTTC.

This chain links TRBV2 with TRBJ1-1, with a possible D match to TRBD1 (6 bases). The CDR3 length is 15 residues. Per germline, CDR1 SNHLY and CDR2 FYNNEI. Trimming removed 2 bases at V and 3 bases at J, with 13 bases between. CDR3 residues: CASSERGGGYTEAFF. CDR3 nucleotide sequence: TGTGCCAGCAGTGAACGGGGAGGGGGGTACACTGAAGCTTTCTTT. The full variable domain, in which reference TRBV2 and TRBJ1-1 provide the parts outside the CDR3, is EPEVTQTPSHQVTQMGQEVILRCVPISNHLYFYWYRQILGQKVEFLVSFYNNEISEKSEIFDDQFSVERPDGSNFTLKIRSTKLEDSAMYFCASSERGGGYTEAFFGQGTRLTVV.

The genes are TRBV7-2 and TRBJ2-1; TRBD2 aligns across 8 bases. The ends lost 3 bases at V and 6 bases at J; junction bases unmatched: 1. CDR3 length equals 13 residues. Germline V gives CDR1 SGHTA, CDR2 FQGNSA. CDR3 amino acids: CASSLGLVNEQFF. CDR3 coding DNA: TGTGCCAGCAGCTTGGGACTAGTCAATGAGCAGTTCTTC.

The chain joins TRBV27 to TRBJ2-3; 7 nucleotides match TRBD2. CDR3 size: 15 residues. The germline gives CDR1 MNHEY, CDR2 SMNVEV (reference sequence). Unmatched junction bases numbered 8, after V lost 6 bases and J lost 2 bases. The CDR3 sequence is CASSLFSGHTDTQYF. CDR3 DNA: TGTGCCAGCAGCCTTTTTAGCGGGCACACAGATACGCAGTATTTT.

The chain is built from TRBV19 and TRBJ1-5; D perhaps matches TRBD1 (5 bases). V shed 3 bases and J shed 7 bases, with 10 bases lying between them. CDR3 length: 13 amino acids. The germline V gene encodes CDR1 LNHDA and CDR2 SQIVND (reference sequence). CDR3 sequence reads: CASSIGGMQPQHF. As DNA, the CDR3 is TGTGCCAGTAGTATTGGGGGGATGCAGCCCCAGCATTTT.

With respect to this clone: In the same sample, other DNA sequences code for this CDR3. The V call is TRBV6-4, the J call TRBJ2-1, with 7 bases matching TRBD1. Germline V gene lookup returns CDR1 MRHNA and CDR2 SNTAGT. After removal of 5 bases from V and 0 bases from J, the junction contained 1 base not matched to a gene. This CDR3 contains 14 residues. This CDR3 reads CASSRDSSYNEQFF. CDR3 in DNA: TGTGCCAGCAGTCGGGACAGCTCCTACAATGAGCAGTTCTTC.